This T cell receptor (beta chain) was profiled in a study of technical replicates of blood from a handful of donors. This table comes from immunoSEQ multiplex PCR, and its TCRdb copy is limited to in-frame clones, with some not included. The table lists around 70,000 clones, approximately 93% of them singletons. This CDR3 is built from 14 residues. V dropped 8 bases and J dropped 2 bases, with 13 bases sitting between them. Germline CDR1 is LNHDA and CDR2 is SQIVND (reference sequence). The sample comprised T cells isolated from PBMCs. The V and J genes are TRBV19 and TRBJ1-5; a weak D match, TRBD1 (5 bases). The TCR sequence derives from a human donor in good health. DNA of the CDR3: TGTGCCAGTGGAGGGGCCCTAGGCAATCAGCCCCAGCATTTT. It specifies CASGGALGNQPQHF.